This TCR beta chain is drawn from a study of T cell responses to AZD1222 COVID-19 vaccine. Study observations and caveats: Mostly white British, mostly female donors; authors suggested clonal diversity may be underestimated. There were repertoire samples only from the period after the peak T cell response. Regions left unmutated in variants are reportedly the target of nearly half of spike-specific TCRs.

The CDR3 spans 12 residues. Germline CDR1 reads SGHDT; CDR2 reads YYEEEE. V was shortened by 1 base and J by 4 bases, with 3 bases between the two germline ends. Clones were read by immunoSEQ multiplex PCR, and TCRdb kept only the in-frame ones, dropping some. Seen here are some 80,000 clones, approximately 87% observed once, and the top ten hold 7%. This clone came up a few times. Its antigen is still unknown. This chain joins TRBV5-6 and TRBJ1-5; no firm D call. The TCR comes from an adult in good health. The sample consisted of peripheral blood, taken on day 0 of AZD1222 vaccination. The CDR3 sequence: CASSLWNQPQHF. CDR3 bases: TGTGCCAGCAGCTTGTGGAATCAGCCCCAGCATTTT.